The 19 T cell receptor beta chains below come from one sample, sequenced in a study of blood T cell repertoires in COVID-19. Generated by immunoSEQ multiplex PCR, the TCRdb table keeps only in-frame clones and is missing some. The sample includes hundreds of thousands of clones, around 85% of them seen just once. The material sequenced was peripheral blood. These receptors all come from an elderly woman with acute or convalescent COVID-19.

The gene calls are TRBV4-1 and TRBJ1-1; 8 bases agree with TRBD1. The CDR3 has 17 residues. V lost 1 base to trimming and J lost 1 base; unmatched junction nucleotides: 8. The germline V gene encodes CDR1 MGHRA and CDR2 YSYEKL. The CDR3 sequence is CASSQVVGTGRNTEAFF. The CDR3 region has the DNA TGCGCCAGCAGCCAAGTCGTGGGGACAGGAAGGAACACTGAAGCTTTCTTT.

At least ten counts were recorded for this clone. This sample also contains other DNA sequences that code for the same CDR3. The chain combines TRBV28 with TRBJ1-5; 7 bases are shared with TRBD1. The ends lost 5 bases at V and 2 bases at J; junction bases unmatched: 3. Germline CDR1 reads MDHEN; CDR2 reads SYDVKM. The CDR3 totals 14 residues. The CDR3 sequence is CASSPGQGNQPQHF. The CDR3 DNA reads TGTGCCAGCAGTCCAGGACAGGGCAATCAGCCCCAGCATTTT.

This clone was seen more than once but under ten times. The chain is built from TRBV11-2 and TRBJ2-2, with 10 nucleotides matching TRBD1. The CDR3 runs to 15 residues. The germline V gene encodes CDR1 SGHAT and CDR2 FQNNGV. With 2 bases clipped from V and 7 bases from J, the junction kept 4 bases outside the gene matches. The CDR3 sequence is CASSLPGQGNGELFF. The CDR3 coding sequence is TGTGCCAGCAGCTTACCGGGACAGGGGAACGGGGAGCTGTTTTTT.

CDR3 residues: CATSESGRWDTQYF. In DNA, the CDR3 is TGTGCCACCAGTGAGTCGGGGAGGTGGGATACGCAGTATTTT. V is TRBV24-1 and J is TRBJ2-3, with D maybe TRBD2 (6 bases). V gave up 4 bases and J gave up 6 bases, with 13 bases separating them. The CDR3 runs to 14 residues. CDR1 KGHDR and CDR2 SFDVKD come from the germline V gene.

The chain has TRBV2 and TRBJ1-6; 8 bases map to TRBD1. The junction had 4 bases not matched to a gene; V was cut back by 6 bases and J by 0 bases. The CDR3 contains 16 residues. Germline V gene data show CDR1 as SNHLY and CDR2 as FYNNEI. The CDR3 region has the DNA TGTGCCAGCAGGGACAGGGCGAGCTCCTATAATTCACCCCTCCACTTT. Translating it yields CASRDRASSYNSPLHF.

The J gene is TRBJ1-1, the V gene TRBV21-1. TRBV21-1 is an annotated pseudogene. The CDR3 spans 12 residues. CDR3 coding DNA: TGTGCCAGCAGGTTAGTCCACACTGAAGCTTTCTTT. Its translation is CASRLVHTEAFF.

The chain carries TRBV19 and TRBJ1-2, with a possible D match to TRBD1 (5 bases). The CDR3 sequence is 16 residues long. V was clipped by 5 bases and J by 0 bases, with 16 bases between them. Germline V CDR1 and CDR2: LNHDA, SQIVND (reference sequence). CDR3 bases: TGTGCCAGTAGTTATGGGGCCGGAGCCGCTAACTATGGCTACACCTTC. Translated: CASSYGAGAANYGYTF.

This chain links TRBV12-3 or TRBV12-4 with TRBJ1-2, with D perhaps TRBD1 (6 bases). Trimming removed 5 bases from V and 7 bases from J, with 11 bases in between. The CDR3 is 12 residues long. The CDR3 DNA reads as TGTGCCAGCAGTCAATACAGGGTTGGCTACACCTTC. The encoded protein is CASSQYRVGYTF.

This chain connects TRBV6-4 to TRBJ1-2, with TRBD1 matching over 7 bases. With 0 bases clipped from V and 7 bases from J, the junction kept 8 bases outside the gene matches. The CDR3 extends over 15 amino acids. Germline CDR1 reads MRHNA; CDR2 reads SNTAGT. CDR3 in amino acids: CASSDSPGQATGYTF. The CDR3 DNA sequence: TGTGCCAGCAGTGACTCGCCTGGACAGGCGACTGGCTACACCTTC.

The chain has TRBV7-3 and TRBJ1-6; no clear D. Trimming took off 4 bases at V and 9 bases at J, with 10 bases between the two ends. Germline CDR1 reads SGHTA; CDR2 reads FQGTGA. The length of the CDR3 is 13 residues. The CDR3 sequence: CASSSGPGSPLHF. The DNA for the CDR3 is TGTGCCAGCAGCTCAGGTCCTGGTTCACCCCTCCACTTT.

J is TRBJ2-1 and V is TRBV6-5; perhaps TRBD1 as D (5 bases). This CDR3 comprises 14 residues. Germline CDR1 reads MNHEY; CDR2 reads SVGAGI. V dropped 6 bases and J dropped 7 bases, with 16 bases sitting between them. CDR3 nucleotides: TGTGCCAGCAGCTCCCCATCTAGGGGTAATGAGCAGTTCTTC. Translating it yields CASSSPSRGNEQFF.

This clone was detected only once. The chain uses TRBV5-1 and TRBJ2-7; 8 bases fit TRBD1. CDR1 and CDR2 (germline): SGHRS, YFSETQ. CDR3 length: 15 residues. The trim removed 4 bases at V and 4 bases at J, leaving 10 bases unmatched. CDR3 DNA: TGCGCCAGCAGCCTTCCCGGGACAGGCCCTTACGAGCAGTACTTC. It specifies CASSLPGTGPYEQYF.

The CDR3, as DNA: TGTGCCAGCAGCCGACAGGAAAACAATTCACCCCTCCACTTT. Amino acid sequence: CASSRQENNSPLHF. This sequence joins TRBV6-5 and TRBJ1-6; D is possibly TRBD1 (6 bases). The CDR3 is made up of 14 amino acids. V was shortened by 6 bases and J by 7 bases, with 13 bases between the two germline ends. In germline, CDR1 is MNHEY, CDR2 SVGAGI.

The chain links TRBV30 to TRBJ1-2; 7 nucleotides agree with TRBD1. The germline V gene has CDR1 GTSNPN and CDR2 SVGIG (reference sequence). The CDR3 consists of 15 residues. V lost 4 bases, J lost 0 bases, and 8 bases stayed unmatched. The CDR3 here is CAWTSPGTANYGYTF. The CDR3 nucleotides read TGTGCCTGGACATCTCCCGGGACAGCTAACTATGGCTACACCTTC.

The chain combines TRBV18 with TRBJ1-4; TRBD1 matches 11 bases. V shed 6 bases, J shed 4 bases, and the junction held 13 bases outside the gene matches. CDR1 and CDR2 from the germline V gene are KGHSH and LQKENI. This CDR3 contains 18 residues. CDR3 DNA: TGTGCCAGCTCGCTCGGACAGGGGGCAACTAGGAATAATGAAAAACTGTTTTTT. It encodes CASSLGQGATRNNEKLFF.

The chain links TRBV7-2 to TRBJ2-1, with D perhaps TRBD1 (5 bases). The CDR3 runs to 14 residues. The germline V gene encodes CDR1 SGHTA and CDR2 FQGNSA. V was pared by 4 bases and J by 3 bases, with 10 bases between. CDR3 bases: TGTGCCAGCAGCTGGACACCGGACTACAATGAGCAGTTCTTC. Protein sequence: CASSWTPDYNEQFF. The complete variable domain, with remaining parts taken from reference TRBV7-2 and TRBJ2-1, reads GAGVSQSPSNKVTEKGKDVELRCDPISGHTALYWYRQSLGQGLEFLIYFQGNSAPDKSGLPSDRFSAERTGGSVSTLTIQRTQQEDSAVYLCASSWTPDYNEQFFGPGTRLTVL.

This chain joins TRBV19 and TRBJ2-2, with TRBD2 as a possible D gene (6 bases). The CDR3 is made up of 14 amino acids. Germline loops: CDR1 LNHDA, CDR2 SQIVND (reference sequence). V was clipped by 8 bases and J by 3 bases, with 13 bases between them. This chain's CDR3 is CASWGREDTGELFF. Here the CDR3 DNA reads TGTGCCAGTTGGGGCAGGGAGGACACCGGGGAGCTGTTTTTT. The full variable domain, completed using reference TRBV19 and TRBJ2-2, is DGGITQSPKYLFRKEGQNVTLSCEQNLNHDAMYWYRQDPGQGLRLIYYSQIVNDFQKGDIAEGYSVSREKKESFPLTVTSAQKNPTAFYLCASWGREDTGELFFGEGSRLTVL.

CDR3 loop: CATSDPGTGRTDTQYF. The CDR3 DNA is TGTGCCACCAGTGACCCCGGGACAGGACGCACAGATACGCAGTATTTT. The J gene is TRBJ2-3, the V gene TRBV24-1; TRBD1 agrees at 8 bases. V gave up 4 bases and J gave up 1 base; unmatched junction bases: 6. Germline-derived CDR1 and CDR2 are KGHDR and SFDVKD. The CDR3 runs 16 residues.

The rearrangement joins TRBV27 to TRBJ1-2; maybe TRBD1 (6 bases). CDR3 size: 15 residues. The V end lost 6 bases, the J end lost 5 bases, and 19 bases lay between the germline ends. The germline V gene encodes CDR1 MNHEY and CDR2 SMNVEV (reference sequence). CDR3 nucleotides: TGTGCCAGCAGCGTTCGGGTAGGGGGATCTTATGGCTACACCTTC. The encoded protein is CASSVRVGGSYGYTF.